This T cell receptor beta chain was sequenced for a study of vaccination effects on CD4 cells after COVID-19. Measured with immunoSEQ multiplex PCR; TCRdb has only the in-frame clones, and not every one. The sample has 55,000 or so clones; around 68% are singletons. Trimming pared 1 base from V and 6 bases from J, leaving 9 bases between. The CDR3 is 13 residues long. CDR1 SGHTA and CDR2 FQGTGA come from the germline V gene. Under the ViraFEST assay, PBMC were stimulated with viral peptide pools so that antigen-specific CD4+ T cells expanded. Sequencing was performed afterwards. Following culture for about ten days, CD4+ T cells were isolated. No vaccinee had earlier SARS-CoV-2 infection, and nucleocapsid antibodies were negative. Concerning this clone: What it recognizes is unknown.

The sequencing used CD4+ T cells from PBMCs cultured with SARS-CoV-2 spike peptides, collected before COVID-19 vaccination. The J gene is TRBJ1-1, the V gene TRBV7-3; D is unclear. The TCR comes from a human donor who received a COVID-19 vaccine. In DNA form, the CDR3 reads TGTGCCAGCAGCTTAATCGAGGGTGCTGAAGCTTTCTTT. Translation: CASSLIEGAEAFF.